This T cell receptor (beta chain) was identified during a study of spatial heterogeneity in lung cancer. Overall study: Alpha-chain sequences were consistently detected less often than beta-chain sequences.

Time point described: sample taken at primary tumor resection. Sequencing was performed on whole RNA extracted from tumor and nontumor lung tissue, or from frozen PBMC, and the material was left unsorted. This clonotype was counted many times. Every individual TCR cDNA molecule carried its own unique molecular identifier, which allowed correction of PCR and sequencing errors. TCRdb used MiXCR to reprocess the 5' RACE reads, holding one entry per CDR3 protein. The sample lists roughly 80,000 distinct CDR3 sequences; around 7.8% were seen once. The CDR3 contains 16 residues. V lost 5 bases to trimming and J lost 0 bases; unmatched junction nucleotides: 9. From germline, CDR1 is DFQATT and CDR2 SNEGSKA (reference sequence).

The source of this sequence is a male donor with early-stage non-small cell lung cancer. The genes are TRBV20-1 and TRBJ2-1; 8 bases map to TRBD1. This material consisted of PBMCs, taken at surgery. For the CDR3, the DNA is TGCAGTGCTGCGGGACAGGCCGCGAGCTCCTACAATGAGCAGTTCTTC. Its protein is CSAAGQAASSYNEQFF.